This T cell receptor beta chain comes out of a study of T cells in Graves' hyperthyroidism and ophthalmopathy. Unmatched junction bases numbered 6, after V lost 4 bases and J lost 0 bases. The CDR3 covers 14 residues. The germline V gene encodes CDR1 GTSNPN and CDR2 SVGIG (reference sequence). Exclusion followed for patients with uncontrolled infection, other autoimmune disease, pregnancy or lactation. The study, taken as a whole, reports: Ophthalmopathy onset followed model prediction by a median around 6.9 months.

This clonotype was seen many times. Its antigen is unidentified. What was amplified from RNA transcripts were TCR beta CDR3 regions. The primer set for the first-round RT-PCR of the TCR CDR3 was HTBI. TCRdb independently ran MiXCR on the multiplex PCR reads; one entry per CDR3 protein. The sample holds about 570,000 distinct CDR3 sequences, 12% to 15% seen once. This clonotype originated in a woman in her thirties or forties with Graves' hyperthyroidism. The specimen sequenced was blood. The chain links TRBV30 to TRBJ2-7; 7 bases are a match to TRBD1. CDR3 sequence reads: CAWTGQESSYEQYF. In nucleotides, the CDR3 is TGTGCCTGGACAGGACAGGAAAGCTCCTACGAGCAGTACTTC. The complete variable domain, with remaining parts taken from reference TRBV30 and TRBJ2-7, reads SQTIHQWPATLVQPVGSPLSLECTVEGTSNPNLYWYRQAAGRGLQLLFYSVGIGQISSEVPQNLSASRPQDRQFILSSKKLLLSDSGFYLCAWTGQESSYEQYFGPGTRLTVT.